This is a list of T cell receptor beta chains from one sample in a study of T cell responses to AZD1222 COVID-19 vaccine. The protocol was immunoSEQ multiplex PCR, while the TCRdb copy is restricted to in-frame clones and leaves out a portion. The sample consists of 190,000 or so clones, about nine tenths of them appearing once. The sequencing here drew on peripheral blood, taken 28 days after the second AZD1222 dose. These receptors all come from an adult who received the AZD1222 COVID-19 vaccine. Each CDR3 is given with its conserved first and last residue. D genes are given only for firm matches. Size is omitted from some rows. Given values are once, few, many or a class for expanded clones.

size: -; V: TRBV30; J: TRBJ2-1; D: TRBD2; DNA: TGTGCCTGGAGTGCGGTGACTAGCCAAAGGGGGCAGTTCTTC; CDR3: CAWSAVTSQRGQFF
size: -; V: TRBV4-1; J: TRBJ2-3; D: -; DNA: TGCGCCAGCAGCCTTCCCCGGGTAGACACAGATACGCAGTATTTT; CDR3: CASSLPRVDTDTQYF
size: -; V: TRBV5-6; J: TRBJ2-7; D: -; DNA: TGTGCCAGCAGACGCCCTCCAGCGAACGAGCAGTACTTC; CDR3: CASRRPPANEQYF
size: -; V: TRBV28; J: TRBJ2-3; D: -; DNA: TGTGCCAGCAGCCCACCCGGCCACCCCCAGGGCACAGATACGCAGTATTTT; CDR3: CASSPPGHPQGTDTQYF
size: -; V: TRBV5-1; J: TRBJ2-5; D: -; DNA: TGCGCCACCTCCACCGGGACCCAGGGCGAGACCCAGTACTTC; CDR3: CATSTGTQGETQYF
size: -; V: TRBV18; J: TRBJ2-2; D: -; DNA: TGTGCCAGCTCACCCCAAGGTCCCAACACCGGGGAGCTGTTTTTT; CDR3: CASSPQGPNTGELFF
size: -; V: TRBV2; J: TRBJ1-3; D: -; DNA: TGTGCCAGCAGTCCAAACGCCCTCCGCTCTGGAAACACCATATATTTT; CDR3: CASSPNALRSGNTIYF
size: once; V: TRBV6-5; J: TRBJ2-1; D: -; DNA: TGTGCCAGCAGGTTTGATCGGGGGCCCTACAATGAGCAGTTCTTC; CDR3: CASRFDRGPYNEQFF
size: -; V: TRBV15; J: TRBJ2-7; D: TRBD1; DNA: TGTGCCACCAGCAGTTTAGACAGGGCCCCCTACGAGCAGTACTTC; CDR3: CATSSLDRAPYEQYF
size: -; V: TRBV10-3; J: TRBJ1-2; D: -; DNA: TGTGCCATCAGTGACTTGGGCGGTTCCTATGGCTACACCTTC; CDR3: CAISDLGGSYGYTF
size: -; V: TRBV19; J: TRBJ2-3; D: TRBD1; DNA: TGTGCCAGTAGCCTGGGACAGGCATTCACAGATACGCAGTATTTT; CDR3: CASSLGQAFTDTQYF
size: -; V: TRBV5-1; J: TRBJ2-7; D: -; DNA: TGCGCCAGCAGCTTCGGACGGGACCTCTACGAGCAGTACTTC; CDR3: CASSFGRDLYEQYF
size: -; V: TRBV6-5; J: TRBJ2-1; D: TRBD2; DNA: TGTGCCAGCAGCGCACTAGCGGGGGACCTAAATGAGCAGTTCTTC; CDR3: CASSALAGDLNEQFF
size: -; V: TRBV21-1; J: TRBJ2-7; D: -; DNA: TGTGCCAGCAGCAAAGAAGCGACGCCAAAGGACAGAAACTACGAGCAGTACTTC; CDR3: CASSKEATPKDRNYEQYF
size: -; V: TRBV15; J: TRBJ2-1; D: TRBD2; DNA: TGTGCCACCTCCGGACTAGCGGGAGGGAACTTCTACAATGAGCAGTTCTTC; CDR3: CATSGLAGGNFYNEQFF
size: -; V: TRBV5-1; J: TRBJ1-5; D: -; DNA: TGCGCCAGCAGCTTGGAGGGGGGAGACAATCAGCCCCAGCATTTT; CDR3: CASSLEGGDNQPQHF
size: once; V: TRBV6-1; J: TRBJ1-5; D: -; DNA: TGTGCCAGCAGTGACCGGGTTCAGCCCCAGCATTTT; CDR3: CASSDRVQPQHF
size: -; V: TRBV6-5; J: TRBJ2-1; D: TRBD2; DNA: TGTGCCAGCATACCGCGGGAGGGCCCTAATGAGCAGTTCTTC; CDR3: CASIPREGPNEQFF
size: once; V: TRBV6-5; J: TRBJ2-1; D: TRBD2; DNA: TGTGCCAGCAGTTTGGGGACTAGCGGGAGGGCCAGGGAGCAGTTCTTC; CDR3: CASSLGTSGRAREQFF
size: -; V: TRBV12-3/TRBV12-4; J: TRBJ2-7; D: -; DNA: TGTGCCAGCAGTCTTCGCGGCTCGGAGCAGTACTTC; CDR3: CASSLRGSEQYF
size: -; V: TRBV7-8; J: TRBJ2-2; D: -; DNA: TGTGCCAGCAGCCTACAGGGGAACACCGGGGAGCTGTTTTTT; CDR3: CASSLQGNTGELFF
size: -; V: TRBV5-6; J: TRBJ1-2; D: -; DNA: TGTGCCAGCAGCTTGGGGGCGGACTCCTATGGCTACACCTTC; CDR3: CASSLGADSYGYTF
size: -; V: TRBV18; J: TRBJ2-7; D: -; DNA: TGTGCCAGCTCACCAAGCACGGACACCTACGAGCAGTACTTC; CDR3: CASSPSTDTYEQYF
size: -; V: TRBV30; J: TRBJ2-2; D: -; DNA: TGTGCCTGGAGTAAGGGCGGGGAGCTGTTTTTT; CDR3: CAWSKGGELFF
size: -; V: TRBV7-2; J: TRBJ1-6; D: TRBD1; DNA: TGTGCCAGCAGCCTTGACAGGGGTATCGTCGTACCCCTCCACTTT; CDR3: CASSLDRGIVVPLHF
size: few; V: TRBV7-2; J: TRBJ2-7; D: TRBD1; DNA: TGTGCCAGCAGCCCACAGGGGGCCCTCTCCTACGAGCAGTACTTC; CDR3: CASSPQGALSYEQYF